This TCR beta chain is drawn from a study of cytomegalovirus exposure and HLA in healthy donors. Study results and caveats: Altogether, about 160 TCR beta chains were recorded as cytomegalovirus-associated. Later, TCR association rates were found to vary by HLA locus, highest for DRB1 and lowest for HLA-C.

Researchers ran the PCR with 60 Vbeta and 13 Jbeta primers. Only in-frame clones appear in the TCRdb table, and some are missing; sequencing was by immunoSEQ multiplex PCR. This table has 150,000 to 200,000 clones, about 76% appearing once. To note about this clone: Its matching antigen is unknown.

Losses at the gene ends were 1 base for V and 3 bases for J; bases not matched to a gene: 7. CDR3 length equals 16 residues. In germline, CDR1 is SGHTA, CDR2 FQGNSA. The material sequenced was PBMCs. This sequence joins TRBV7-2 and TRBJ1-2; 8 nucleotides align to TRBD1. The sequence came from a woman aged 45-59 years in good health and CMV-seronegative. CDR3: CASSLGPAGGDYGYTF. The DNA of the CDR3 is TGTGCCAGCAGCTTAGGTCCCGCAGGGGGCGACTATGGCTACACCTTC.